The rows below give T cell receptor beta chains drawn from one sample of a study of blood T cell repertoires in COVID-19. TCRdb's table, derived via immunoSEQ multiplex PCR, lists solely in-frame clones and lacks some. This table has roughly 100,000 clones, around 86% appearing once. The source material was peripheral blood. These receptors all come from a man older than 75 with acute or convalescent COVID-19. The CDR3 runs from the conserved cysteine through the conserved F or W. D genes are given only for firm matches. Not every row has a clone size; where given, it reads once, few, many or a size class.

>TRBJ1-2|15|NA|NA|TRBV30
CAWTTGHPRSYGYTF
TGTGCCTGGACCACAGGACATCCTCGGAGCTATGGCTACACCTTC
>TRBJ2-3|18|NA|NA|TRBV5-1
CASSLEGAPRLSTDTQYF
TGCGCCAGCAGCTTGGAGGGAGCCCCCAGACTAAGCACAGATACGCAGTATTTT
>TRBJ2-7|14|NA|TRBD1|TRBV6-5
CASSPDRATYEQYF
TGTGCCAGCAGTCCCGACAGGGCGACCTACGAGCAGTACTTC
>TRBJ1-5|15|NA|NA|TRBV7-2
CASSLAGRGNQPQHF
TGTGCCAGCAGCTTAGCAGGGAGGGGCAATCAGCCCCAGCATTTT
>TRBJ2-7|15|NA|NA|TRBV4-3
CASSQDLGVTYEQYF
TGCGCCAGCAGCCAAGATCTCGGAGTAACCTACGAGCAGTACTTC
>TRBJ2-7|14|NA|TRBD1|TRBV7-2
CASSSRQGFNEQYF
TGTGCCAGCAGCTCGAGACAGGGATTCAACGAGCAGTACTTC
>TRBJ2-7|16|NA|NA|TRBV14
CASSHLSRTGSYEQYF
TGTGCCAGCAGCCACCTCTCGCGAACTGGCTCCTACGAGCAGTACTTC
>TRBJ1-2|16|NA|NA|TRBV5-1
CASSLESASTNYGYTF
TGCGCCAGCAGCTTGGAGTCAGCTAGCACCAACTATGGCTACACCTTC
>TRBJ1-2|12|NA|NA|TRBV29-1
CSVASGDYGYTF
TGCAGCGTTGCCAGCGGGGACTATGGCTACACCTTC
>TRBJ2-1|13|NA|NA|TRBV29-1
CSVAAGTYNEQFF
TGCAGCGTTGCGGCCGGGACCTACAATGAGCAGTTCTTC
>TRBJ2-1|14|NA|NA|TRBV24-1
CATSESRSARGQFF
TGTGCCACCAGTGAGAGTAGGAGTGCTAGAGGGCAGTTCTTC
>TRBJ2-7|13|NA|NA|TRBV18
CASSAAGSYEQYF
TGTGCCAGCTCAGCTGCCGGGAGCTACGAGCAGTACTTC
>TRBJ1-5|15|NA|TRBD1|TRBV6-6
CASRETGGGNQPQHF
TGTGCCAGCAGAGAGACAGGGGGCGGCAATCAGCCCCAGCATTTT
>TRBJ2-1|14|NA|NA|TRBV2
CASRGNSGNNEQFF
TGTGCCAGCAGGGGGAATAGCGGTAACAATGAGCAGTTCTTC
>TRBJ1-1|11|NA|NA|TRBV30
CASYRVPEAFF
TGTGCCTCATACAGGGTCCCTGAAGCTTTCTTT
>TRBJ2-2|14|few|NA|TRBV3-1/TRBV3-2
CASSQVGGTGELFF
TGTGCCAGCAGCCAAGTGGGGGGAACCGGGGAGCTGTTTTTT
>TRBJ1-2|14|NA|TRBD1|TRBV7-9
CASSSTGVNYGYTF
TGTGCCAGCAGTTCAACAGGGGTTAACTATGGCTACACCTTC
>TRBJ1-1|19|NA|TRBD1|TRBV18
CASSPLATGPNGANTEAFF
TGTGCCAGCTCACCCCTCGCGACAGGGCCAAATGGGGCGAACACTGAAGCTTTCTTT
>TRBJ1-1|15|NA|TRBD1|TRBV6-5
CASSPLQGANTEAFF
TGTGCCAGCAGTCCGCTACAGGGGGCAAACACTGAAGCTTTCTTT
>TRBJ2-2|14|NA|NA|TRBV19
CASSTRANTGELFF
TGTGCCAGTAGTACCCGGGCGAACACCGGGGAGCTGTTTTTT
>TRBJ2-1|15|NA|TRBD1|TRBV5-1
CASSIPGQTYNEQFF
TGCGCCAGCAGCATACCGGGACAGACCTACAATGAGCAGTTCTTC
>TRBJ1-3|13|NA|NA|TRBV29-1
CSVEIQAGNTIYF
TGCAGCGTTGAAATCCAGGCTGGAAACACCATATATTTT
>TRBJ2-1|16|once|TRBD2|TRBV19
CASSSPTSGRRNEQFF
TGTGCCAGTAGTTCTCCGACTAGCGGGAGGAGGAATGAGCAGTTCTTC
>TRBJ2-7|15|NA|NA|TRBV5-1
CASSAFLAGEEQQYF
TGCGCCAGCAGCGCATTCTTGGCAGGGGAAGAACAGCAGTACTTC
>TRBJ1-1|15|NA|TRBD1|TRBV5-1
CASSEQGMLFSEAFF
TGCGCCAGCAGCGAACAGGGGATGTTGTTCTCTGAAGCTTTCTTT
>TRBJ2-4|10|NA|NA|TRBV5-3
CARSPHIQYF
TGTGCCAGAAGCCCTCACATTCAGTACTTC
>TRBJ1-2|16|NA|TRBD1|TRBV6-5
CASSSRTGKLGGGYTF
TGTGCCAGCAGTTCCCGGACAGGGAAGCTTGGCGGTGGCTACACCTTC
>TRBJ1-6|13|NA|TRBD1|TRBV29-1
CSVKDRGPSPLHF
TGCAGCGTTAAGGACAGGGGGCCCTCACCCCTCCACTTT
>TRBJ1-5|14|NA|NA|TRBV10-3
CAISDEGARQPQHF
TGTGCCATCAGTGATGAAGGGGCAAGACAGCCCCAGCATTTT
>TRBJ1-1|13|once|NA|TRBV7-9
CASSSLITGEAFF
TGTGCCAGCAGCTCTCTCATTACAGGGGAAGCTTTCTTT
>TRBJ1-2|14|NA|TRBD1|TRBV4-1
CASSQGPQGDGYTF
TGCGCCAGCAGCCAAGGGCCACAGGGGGATGGCTACACCTTC